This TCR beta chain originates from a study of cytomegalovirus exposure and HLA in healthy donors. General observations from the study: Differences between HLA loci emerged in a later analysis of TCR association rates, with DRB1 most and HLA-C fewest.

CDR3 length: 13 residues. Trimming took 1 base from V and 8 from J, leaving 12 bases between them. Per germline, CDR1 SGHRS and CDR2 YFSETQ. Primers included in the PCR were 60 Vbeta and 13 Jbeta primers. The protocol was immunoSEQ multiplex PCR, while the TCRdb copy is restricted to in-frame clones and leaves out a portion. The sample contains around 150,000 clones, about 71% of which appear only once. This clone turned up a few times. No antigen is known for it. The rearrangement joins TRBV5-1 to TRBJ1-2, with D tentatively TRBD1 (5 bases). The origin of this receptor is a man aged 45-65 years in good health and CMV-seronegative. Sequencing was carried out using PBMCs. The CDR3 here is CASSLTGDPGYTF. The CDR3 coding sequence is TGCGCCAGCAGCTTGACGGGGGACCCCGGCTACACCTTC. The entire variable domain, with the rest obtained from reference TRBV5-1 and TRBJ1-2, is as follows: KAGVTQTPRYLIKTRGQQVTLSCSPISGHRSVSWYQQTPGQGLQFLFEYFSETQRNKGNFPGRFSGRQFSNSRSEMNVSTLELGDSALYLCASSLTGDPGYTFGSGTRLTVV.